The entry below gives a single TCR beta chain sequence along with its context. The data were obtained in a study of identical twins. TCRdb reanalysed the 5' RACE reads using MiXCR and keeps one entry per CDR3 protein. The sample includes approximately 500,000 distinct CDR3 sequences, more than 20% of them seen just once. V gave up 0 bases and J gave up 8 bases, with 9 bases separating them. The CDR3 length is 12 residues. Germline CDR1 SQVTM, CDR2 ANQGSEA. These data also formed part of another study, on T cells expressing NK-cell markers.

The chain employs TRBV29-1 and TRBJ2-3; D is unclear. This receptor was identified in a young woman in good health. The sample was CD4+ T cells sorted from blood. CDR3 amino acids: CSVEERTTTQYF. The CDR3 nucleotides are TGCAGCGTTGAAGAACGGACGACTACGCAGTATTTT.